This paragraph reports one T cell receptor beta chain. This table comes from immunoSEQ multiplex PCR, and its TCRdb copy is limited to in-frame clones, with some not included. The sample lists 65,000 to 90,000 clones, 90% occurring once. Losses at the gene ends were 11 bases for V and 5 bases for J; bases not matched to a gene: 14. This CDR3 region has 14 residues. Germline loops: CDR1 ENHRY, CDR2 SYGVKD. The data are from a study of T cell clones after liver transplantation. This receptor was identified in a human donor who received a liver transplant. The sequences come from CD4+ T cells from blood, collected before liver transplant. The chain has TRBV10-3 and TRBJ2-7; 8 nucleotides align to TRBD2. The DNA of the CDR3 is TGTGCCTCCAGAGCGGCTAGCGGGCCCCACGAGCAGTACTTC. Protein product: CASRAASGPHEQYF.